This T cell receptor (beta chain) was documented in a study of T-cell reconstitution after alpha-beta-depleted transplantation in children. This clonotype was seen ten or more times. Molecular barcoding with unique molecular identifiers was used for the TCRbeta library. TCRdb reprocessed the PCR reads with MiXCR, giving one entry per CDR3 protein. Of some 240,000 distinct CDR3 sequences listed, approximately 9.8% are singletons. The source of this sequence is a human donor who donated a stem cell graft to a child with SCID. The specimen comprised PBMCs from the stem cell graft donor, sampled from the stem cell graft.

DNA of the CDR3: TGCAGTGCTAGAGCGGGGGGTTACAATGAGCAGTTCTTC. Its protein product is CSARAGGYNEQFF. The rearrangement uses TRBV20-1 and TRBJ2-1; 7 nucleotides match TRBD2. The CDR3 is made up of 13 amino acids. Trimming removed 1 base from V and 4 bases from J; junction bases left unmatched: 1. Germline lookup yields CDR1 DFQATT and CDR2 SNEGSKA (reference sequence).